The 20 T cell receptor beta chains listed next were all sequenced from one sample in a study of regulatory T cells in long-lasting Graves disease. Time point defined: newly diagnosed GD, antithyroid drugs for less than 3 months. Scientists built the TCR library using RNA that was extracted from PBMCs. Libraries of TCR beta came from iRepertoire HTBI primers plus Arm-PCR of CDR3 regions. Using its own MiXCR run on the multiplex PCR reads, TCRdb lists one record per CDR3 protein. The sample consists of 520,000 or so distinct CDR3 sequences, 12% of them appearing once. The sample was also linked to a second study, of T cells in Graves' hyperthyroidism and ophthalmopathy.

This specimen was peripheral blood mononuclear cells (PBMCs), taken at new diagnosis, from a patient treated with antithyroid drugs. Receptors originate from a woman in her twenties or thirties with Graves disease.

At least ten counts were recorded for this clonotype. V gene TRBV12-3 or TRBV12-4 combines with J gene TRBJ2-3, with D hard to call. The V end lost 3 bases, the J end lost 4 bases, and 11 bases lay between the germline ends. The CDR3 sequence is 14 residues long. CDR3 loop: CASSFPSFPDTQYF. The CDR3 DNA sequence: TGTGCCAGCAGTTTCCCTAGTTTCCCAGATACGCAGTATTTT.

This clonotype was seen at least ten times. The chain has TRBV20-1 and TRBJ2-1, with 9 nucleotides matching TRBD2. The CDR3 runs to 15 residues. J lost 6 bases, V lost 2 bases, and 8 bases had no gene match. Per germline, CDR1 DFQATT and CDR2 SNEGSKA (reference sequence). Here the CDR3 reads CSARLLGLASNEQFF. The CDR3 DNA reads TGCAGTGCTAGATTGTTGGGACTAGCTTCCAATGAGCAGTTCTTC.

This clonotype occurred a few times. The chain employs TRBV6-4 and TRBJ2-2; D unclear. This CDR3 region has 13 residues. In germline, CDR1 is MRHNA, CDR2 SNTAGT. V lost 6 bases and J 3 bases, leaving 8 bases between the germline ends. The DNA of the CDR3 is TGTGCCAGCAGCGACGAGCACACCGGGGAGCTGTTTTTT. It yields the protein CASSDEHTGELFF.

CDR3 region: CSADRMTSGRAGEQYF. In DNA form, the CDR3 reads TGCAGTGCTGACCGGATGACTAGCGGGAGGGCCGGAGAGCAGTACTTC. This chain uses TRBV20-1 with TRBJ2-7; 14 bases match TRBD2. In germline, CDR1 is DFQATT, CDR2 SNEGSKA (reference sequence). The V gene end was trimmed by 5 bases and the J gene end by 7 bases; junction bases not matched to a gene: 13. This CDR3 region has 16 residues.

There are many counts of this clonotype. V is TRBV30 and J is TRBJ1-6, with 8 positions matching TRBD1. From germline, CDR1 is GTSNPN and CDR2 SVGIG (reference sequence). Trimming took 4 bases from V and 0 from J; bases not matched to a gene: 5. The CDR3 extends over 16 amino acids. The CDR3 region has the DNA TGTGCCTGGACCAGGACAGGGACCTCCTATAATTCACCCCTCCACTTT. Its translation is CAWTRTGTSYNSPLHF.

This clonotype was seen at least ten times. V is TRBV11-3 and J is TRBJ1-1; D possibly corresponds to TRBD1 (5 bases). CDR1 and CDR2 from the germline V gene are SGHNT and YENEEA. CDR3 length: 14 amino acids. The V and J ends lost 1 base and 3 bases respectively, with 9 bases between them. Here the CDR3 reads CASSLAGGYTEAFF. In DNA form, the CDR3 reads TGTGCCAGCAGCTTAGCGGGGGGGTACACTGAAGCTTTCTTT.

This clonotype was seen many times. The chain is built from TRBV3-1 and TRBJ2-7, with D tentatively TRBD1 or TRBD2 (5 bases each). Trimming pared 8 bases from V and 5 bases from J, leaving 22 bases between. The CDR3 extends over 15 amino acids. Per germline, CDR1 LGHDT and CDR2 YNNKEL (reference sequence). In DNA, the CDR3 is TGTGCCAGCGCCCCTCTAGCAGGGCAAGGTAACGAGCAGTACTTC. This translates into CASAPLAGQGNEQYF.

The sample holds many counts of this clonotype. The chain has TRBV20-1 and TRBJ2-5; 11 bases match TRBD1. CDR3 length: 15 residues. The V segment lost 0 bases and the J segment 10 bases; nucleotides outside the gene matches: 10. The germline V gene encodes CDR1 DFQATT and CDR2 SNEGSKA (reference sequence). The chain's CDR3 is CSARDRDRGTRDQYF. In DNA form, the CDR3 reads TGCAGTGCTAGAGACCGGGACAGGGGGACGAGAGACCAGTACTTC.

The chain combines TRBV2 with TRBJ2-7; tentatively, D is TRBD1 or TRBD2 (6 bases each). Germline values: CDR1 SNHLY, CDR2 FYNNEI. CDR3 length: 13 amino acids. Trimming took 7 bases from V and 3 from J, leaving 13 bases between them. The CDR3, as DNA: TGTGCCAGCACGAAAGGGGGGAACTACGAGCAGTACTTC. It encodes CASTKGGNYEQYF.

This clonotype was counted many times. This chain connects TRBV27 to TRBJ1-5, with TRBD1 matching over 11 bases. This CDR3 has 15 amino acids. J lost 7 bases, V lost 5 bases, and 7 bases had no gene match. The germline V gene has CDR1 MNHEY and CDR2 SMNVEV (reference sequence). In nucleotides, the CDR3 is TGTGCCAGCAGTCCCCGGGACAGGGGGGACCAGCCCCAGCATTTT. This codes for CASSPRDRGDQPQHF.

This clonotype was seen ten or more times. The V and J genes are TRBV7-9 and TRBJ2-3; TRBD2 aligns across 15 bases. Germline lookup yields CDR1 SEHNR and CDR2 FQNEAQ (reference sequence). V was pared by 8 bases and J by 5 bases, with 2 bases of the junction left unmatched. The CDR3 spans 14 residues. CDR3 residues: CASGLAGGEDTQYF. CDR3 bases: TGTGCCAGCGGACTAGCGGGAGGGGAAGATACGCAGTATTTT.

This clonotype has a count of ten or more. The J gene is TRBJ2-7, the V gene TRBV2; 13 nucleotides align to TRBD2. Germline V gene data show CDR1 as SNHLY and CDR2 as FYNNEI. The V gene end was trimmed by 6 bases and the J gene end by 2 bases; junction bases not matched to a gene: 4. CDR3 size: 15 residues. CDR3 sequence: CASRGTSGKAYEQYF. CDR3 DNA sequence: TGTGCCAGCAGGGGGACTAGCGGGAAGGCCTACGAGCAGTACTTC.

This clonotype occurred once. CDR3 sequence (DNA): TGTGCCAGCAGCCTTCTCGCTACAGGGCCCAGCTACACCTTC. Amino acids: CASSLLATGPSYTF. The chain combines TRBV3-1 with TRBJ1-2, with D maybe TRBD1 (6 bases). Germline CDR1 is LGHDT and CDR2 is YNNKEL (reference sequence). This CDR3 region has 14 residues. Trimming removed 4 bases at V and 9 bases at J, with 18 bases between.

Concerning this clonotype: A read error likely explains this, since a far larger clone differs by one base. The CDR3 sequence: CASSSDEQYF. The CDR3 bases are TGTGCCAGCAGCTCGGACGAGCAGTACTTC. The rearrangement joins TRBV11-2 to TRBJ2-7; D remains ambiguous. CDR3 size: 10 residues. The germline V and J ends were trimmed by 4 bases and 5 bases, with 3 bases remaining between them. Germline V gene data show CDR1 as SGHAT and CDR2 as FQNNGV.

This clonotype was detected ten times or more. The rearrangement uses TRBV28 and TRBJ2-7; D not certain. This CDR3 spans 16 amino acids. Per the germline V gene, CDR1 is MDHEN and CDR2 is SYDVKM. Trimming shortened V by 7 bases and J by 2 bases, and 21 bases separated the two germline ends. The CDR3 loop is CASISASWAGPYEQYF. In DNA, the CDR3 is TGTGCCAGCATTTCAGCCTCCTGGGCAGGACCCTACGAGCAGTACTTC. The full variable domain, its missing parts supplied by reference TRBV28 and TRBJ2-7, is DVKVTQSSRYLVKRTGEKVFLECVQDMDHENMFWYRQDPGLGLRLIYFSYDVKMKEKGDIPEGYSVSREKKERFSLILESASTNQTSMYLCASISASWAGPYEQYFGPGTRLTVT.

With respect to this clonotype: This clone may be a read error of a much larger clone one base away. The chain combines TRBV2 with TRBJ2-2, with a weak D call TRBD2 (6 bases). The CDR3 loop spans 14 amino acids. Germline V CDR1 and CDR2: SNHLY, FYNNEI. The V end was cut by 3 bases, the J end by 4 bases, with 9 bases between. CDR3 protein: CASSEDYGTGELFF. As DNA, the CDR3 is TGTGCCAGCAGTGAGGACTACGGCACCGGGGAGCTGTTTTTT.

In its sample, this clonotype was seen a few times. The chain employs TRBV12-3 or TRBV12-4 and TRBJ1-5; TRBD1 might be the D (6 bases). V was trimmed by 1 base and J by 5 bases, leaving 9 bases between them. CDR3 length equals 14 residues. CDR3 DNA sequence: TGTGCCAGCAGTTTAGACAGGGAGGATCAGCCCCAGCATTTT. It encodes CASSLDREDQPQHF.

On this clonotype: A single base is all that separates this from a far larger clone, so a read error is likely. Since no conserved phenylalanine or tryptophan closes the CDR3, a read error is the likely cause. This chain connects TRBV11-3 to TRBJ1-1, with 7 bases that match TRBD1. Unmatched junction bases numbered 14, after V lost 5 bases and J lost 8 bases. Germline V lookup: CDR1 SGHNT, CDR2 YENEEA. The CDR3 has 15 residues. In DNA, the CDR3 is TGTGCCAGCAGCCTAGGACAGGCAATTTCATCGGAAGCTTTCCTT. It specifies CASSLGQAISSEAFL.

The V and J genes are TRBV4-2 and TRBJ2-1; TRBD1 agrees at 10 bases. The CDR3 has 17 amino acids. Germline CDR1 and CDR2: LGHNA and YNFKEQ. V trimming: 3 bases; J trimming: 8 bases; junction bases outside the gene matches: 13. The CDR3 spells CASSHFSGTGVGDEQFF. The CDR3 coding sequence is TGTGCCAGCAGCCACTTTTCCGGGACAGGGGTGGGTGATGAGCAGTTCTTC.

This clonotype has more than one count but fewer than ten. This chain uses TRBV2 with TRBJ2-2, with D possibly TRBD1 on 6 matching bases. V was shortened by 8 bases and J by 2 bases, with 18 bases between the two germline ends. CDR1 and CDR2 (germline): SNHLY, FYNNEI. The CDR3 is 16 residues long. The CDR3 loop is CASLLTGGPNTGELFF. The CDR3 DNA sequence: TGTGCCAGCTTACTGACAGGCGGCCCTAACACCGGGGAGCTGTTTTTT.